This entry is about one T cell receptor beta chain. This CDR3 is built from 15 residues. The ends lost 5 bases at V and 5 bases at J; junction bases unmatched: 7. CDR1 is SGHTA, CDR2 FQGNSA, per germline. This specimen comes from a study of cytomegalovirus exposure and HLA in healthy donors. The PCR had 60 Vbeta and 13 Jbeta primers. Sequencing was performed with immunoSEQ multiplex PCR; in TCRdb, only in-frame clones are kept and a portion is missing. Of 100,000 to 150,000 clones detected, around three quarters appear once; the ten largest clones hold 1.8%. The sequenced material came from PBMCs. The origin of this receptor is a woman in her forties or fifties in good health and CMV-seronegative. The rearrangement links TRBV7-2 to TRBJ2-2; TRBD1 aligns across 8 bases. This chain's CDR3 is CASSPWTGSTGELFF. DNA of the CDR3: TGTGCCAGCAGCCCTTGGACAGGGTCGACCGGGGAGCTGTTTTTT.